This is a list of T cell receptor beta chains from one sample in a study of blood T cell repertoires in COVID-19. Here immunoSEQ multiplex PCR was the method, and the copy in TCRdb shows in-frame clones only, minus some. The sample shows roughly 300,000 clones, more than 80% of them seen only once. The sample was PBMCs or T cells enriched from blood (not recorded which). These TCRs come from a woman aged 25 to 45 who had recovered from COVID-19. CDR3s include the opening cysteine and the closing phenylalanine or tryptophan. Each record gives: clone size, D gene, J gene, V gene, CDR3 DNA, CDR3 protein. The D gene is left open where the match is weak. Clone size, where shown, is once, few, many, or a class for clones that have expanded.

NA	TRBD2	TRBJ2-1	TRBV29-1	TGCAGCGTTGAGAGCGGGAGAAGCAATGAGCAGTTCTTC	CSVESGRSNEQFF
NA	TRBD1	TRBJ1-2	TRBV30	TGTGCCTGGGAGCCCTCGGGACAGAACCCGTATGGCTACACCTTC	CAWEPSGQNPYGYTF
NA	NA	TRBJ2-1	TRBV19	TGTGCCAGTAGTATGACACAGGGGCTCGGAAAGCGGGAGAGGTACAATGAGCAGTTCTTC	CASSMTQGLGKRERYNEQFF
NA	TRBD1	TRBJ1-4	TRBV5-1	TGCGCCAGCAGCTCGGGACAGGGGAATGAAAAACTGTTTTTT	CASSSGQGNEKLFF
NA	TRBD1	TRBJ2-5	TRBV2	TGTGCCAGCAGTCCCTCCGGACAGGGAGAGACCCAGTACTTC	CASSPSGQGETQYF
NA	NA	TRBJ2-1	TRBV5-1	TGCGCCAGCGGGAGGACTTCCTTGCATGAGCAGTTCTTC	CASGRTSLHEQFF
NA	NA	TRBJ2-5	TRBV7-7	TGTGCTAGCAGCCCTGCAACTAGGGCTCTCGAGACCCAGTACTTC	CASSPATRALETQYF
few	NA	TRBJ2-7	TRBV16	TGTGCCAGCAGCCAAGCGCACAGCTACGAGCAGTACTTC	CASSQAHSYEQYF
once	TRBD1	TRBJ1-1	TRBV5-6	TGTGCCAGCAGCTTGGTCTACCGGGACAGAGAGAACACTGAAGCTTTCTTT	CASSLVYRDRENTEAFF
NA	NA	TRBJ1-6	TRBV30	TGTGCCTGGAGTGAACAGGGCTCCTATAATTCACCCCTCCACTTT	CAWSEQGSYNSPLHF
NA	NA	TRBJ1-1	TRBV6-1	TGTGCCAGCAGTGAAAACCCCCCGGGACATAAGAACACTGAAGCTTTCTTT	CASSENPPGHKNTEAFF
NA	NA	TRBJ2-7	TRBV21-1	TGTGCCAGCTGCTTTCTGGACAGGGAGTCCCACGAGCAGTACTTC	CASCFLDRESHEQYF
NA	TRBD1	TRBJ2-1	TRBV7-2	TGTGCCAGCACCTTAACCGGGGACAGGGTACGGGAGCAGTTCTTC	CASTLTGDRVREQFF
NA	NA	TRBJ2-3	TRBV10-1	TGCGCCAGCAGTCCCGTACAGACAGATACGCAGTATTTT	CASSPVQTDTQYF
NA	TRBD1	TRBJ2-1	TRBV18	TGTGCCAGCTCACCACCCAGCAGGGGGCGATCTATGAATGAGCAGTTCTTC	CASSPPSRGRSMNEQFF
NA	NA	TRBJ2-1	TRBV4-1	TGCGCCAGCAGCCAAGAACAGGGCACCTACAATGAGCAGTTCTTC	CASSQEQGTYNEQFF
NA	NA	TRBJ1-4	TRBV4-3	TGCGCCAGCAGCCAAGGACTTGTTATATCAACTAATGAAAAACTGTTTTTT	CASSQGLVISTNEKLFF
NA	NA	TRBJ2-1	TRBV28	TGTGCCAGCAGTCCTTACAATGAGCAGTTCTTC	CASSPYNEQFF
NA	TRBD1	TRBJ1-5	TRBV4-3	TGCGCCAGCAGCCAAGATCTCGGCCGGGACAGGGGGCCTCAGCCCCAGCATTTT	CASSQDLGRDRGPQPQHF
NA	NA	TRBJ2-7	TRBV7-3	TGTGCCAGCAGCTTAATTTCACCGGGAGTGGCGGGAGAGCAGTACTTC	CASSLISPGVAGEQYF
NA	NA	TRBJ2-7	TRBV12-3/TRBV12-4	TGTGCCAGCATCTGGGGGGAAGAGCAGTACTTC	CASIWGEEQYF
NA	TRBD2	TRBJ2-1	TRBV19	TGTGCCAGTAGTATAGGGTGGGGCGGGAGCTCCTACAATGAGCAGTTCTTC	CASSIGWGGSSYNEQFF
NA	TRBD2	TRBJ2-4	TRBV30	TGTGCCTGTACCATAGCGGGATTTAGTGACATTCAGTACTTC	CACTIAGFSDIQYF
NA	NA	TRBJ2-2	TRBV6-6	TGTGCCAGCAGTATTGCAGGCTATAACACCGGGGAGCTGTTTTTT	CASSIAGYNTGELFF
NA	NA	TRBJ2-6	TRBV27	TGTGCCAGCAGTCCCTCAGGGGGGTTGTTCTCTGGGGCCAACGTCCTGACTTTC	CASSPSGGLFSGANVLTF
once	TRBD1	TRBJ1-2	TRBV7-2	TGTGCCAGCAGCTTGCTCCCCGGTCAGGGGGCAGTCTATGGCTACACCTTC	CASSLLPGQGAVYGYTF
NA	TRBD1	TRBJ1-1	TRBV12-3/TRBV12-4	TGTGCCAGCAGTGACAGGGGGAACACTGAAGCTTTCTTT	CASSDRGNTEAFF
NA	NA	TRBJ1-3	TRBV2	TGTGCCAGCAGTGTTTCTTTTACTGGAAACACCATATATTTT	CASSVSFTGNTIYF
NA	TRBD1	TRBJ1-2	TRBV29-1	TGCAGCGTTGAAGACCGACAGGGGCTTCGTTCCTATGGCTACACCTTC	CSVEDRQGLRSYGYTF
NA	TRBD1	TRBJ1-1	TRBV7-3	TGTGCCAGCAGCCCGACAGGGGGCTCCGTCCTGTTGAACACTGAAGCTTTCTTT	CASSPTGGSVLLNTEAFF
NA	NA	TRBJ2-5	TRBV11-1	TGTGCCAGCAGCTTAAATTCCGGGGTGGAGACCCAGTACTTC	CASSLNSGVETQYF
NA	TRBD2	TRBJ2-7	TRBV7-9	TGTGCCAGCAGCTCGGGGGAGGGGACGGACGAGCAGTACTTC	CASSSGEGTDEQYF
NA	TRBD1	TRBJ1-1	TRBV4-1	TGCGCCAGCAGCCAAGTTTTAGGACAGGGTCTGAACACTGAAGCTTTCTTT	CASSQVLGQGLNTEAFF
NA	NA	TRBJ2-7	TRBV6-2/TRBV6-3	TGTGCCAGCAGTGTCCAGGGCAGCTCCTACGAGCAGTACTTC	CASSVQGSSYEQYF
NA	TRBD1	TRBJ1-5	TRBV19	TGTGCCAGTAGTATAGAGCGCCGACAGGGGGCAGTTCAGCCCCAGCATTTT	CASSIERRQGAVQPQHF
NA	TRBD2	TRBJ2-2	TRBV5-1	TGCGCCAGCAGCTTAGGAGCGGGGGTGGACACCGGGGAGCTGTTTTTT	CASSLGAGVDTGELFF
NA	NA	TRBJ2-3	TRBV5-1	TGCGCCAGCAGCTTGGCCAGGGGATTAGGGGTCACAGATACGCAGTATTTT	CASSLARGLGVTDTQYF
NA	TRBD1	TRBJ2-3	TRBV4-3	TGCGCCAGCAGCCAAGGTTTGGCGACAGGGAGTACAGATACGCAGTATTTT	CASSQGLATGSTDTQYF
once	TRBD1	TRBJ2-7	TRBV6-5	TGTGCCAGCAGCTACCGGGACAGGAGATACGAGCAGTACTTC	CASSYRDRRYEQYF
NA	TRBD2	TRBJ2-3	TRBV3-1/TRBV3-2	TGTGCCAGCAGCCAAGGCCTAGCGGGAGGAGGCACAGATACGCAGTATTTT	CASSQGLAGGGTDTQYF
NA	NA	TRBJ2-1	TRBV27	TGTGCCAGCAGTTTTGGTTTGGGCAGGACTTACAATGAGCAGTTCTTC	CASSFGLGRTYNEQFF
NA	NA	TRBJ2-7	TRBV6-5	TGTGCCAGCAGTATAATAGGAGGGTCCTCCTACGAGCAGTACTTC	CASSIIGGSSYEQYF
NA	NA	TRBJ2-5	TRBV5-1	TGCGCCAGCAGCGTACCGCAGGGTCTCCAAGAGACCCAGTACTTC	CASSVPQGLQETQYF
NA	NA	TRBJ2-7	TRBV3-1/TRBV3-2	TGTGCCAGCAGCTACCAGAGCGGCCCCGTTGGAGAGCAGTACTTC	CASSYQSGPVGEQYF
NA	NA	TRBJ1-1	TRBV5-1	TGCGCCAGCAACAGGCGAGGGGGTCGCGGTAACACTGAAGCTTTCTTT	CASNRRGGRGNTEAFF